The 13 T cell receptor beta chains below all came from one sample that was sequenced in a study of T cell changes during pregnancy in multiple sclerosis. Produced via immunoSEQ multiplex PCR; TCRdb's table is partial and in-frame only. The sample carries roughly 69,000 clones, roughly nine tenths recorded once. Material: peripheral blood, obtained in the second trimester of pregnancy. All receptors derive from a female donor with multiple sclerosis, enrolled in a pregnancy study.

The V call is TRBV7-2, the J call TRBJ2-7; D might be TRBD2 (6 bases). The germline gives CDR1 SGHTA, CDR2 FQGNSA. With 4 bases removed from V and 1 base from J, the gap between germline ends came to 11 bases. The CDR3 length is 14 residues. CDR3 DNA: TGTGCCAGCAGCTGGAGGGCATCGTCCTACGAGCAGTACTTC. It is translated as CASSWRASSYEQYF.

The V gene is TRBV30, the J gene TRBJ1-2; 7 positions agree with TRBD1. With V trimmed by 2 bases and J by 2 bases, 5 bases remained unmatched. This CDR3 is built from 14 residues. Germline loops: CDR1 GTSNPN, CDR2 SVGIG (reference sequence). CDR3 DNA: TGTGCCTGGAGTCCAGGGGGTCCAAACTATGGCTACACCTTC. Its protein product is CAWSPGGPNYGYTF.

The V and J genes are TRBV30 and TRBJ2-6; 8 nucleotides agree with TRBD1. V lost 3 bases to trimming and J lost 2 bases; unmatched junction nucleotides: 3. The CDR3 contains 15 residues. Germline lookup yields CDR1 GTSNPN and CDR2 SVGIG (reference sequence). DNA of the CDR3: TGTGCCTGGAGAGTGACAGGGGCTGGGGCCAACGTCCTGACTTTC. Translating it yields CAWRVTGAGANVLTF.

The chain recombines TRBV19 with TRBJ2-1; 8 bases line up with TRBD2. V lost 6 bases and J lost 8; bases outside the gene matches: 15. The CDR3 totals 16 residues. The germline CDR1 and CDR2 sequences are LNHDA and SQIVND (reference sequence). Here the CDR3 DNA reads TGTGCCAGTAGCCACGGACTAGCCTTTCAATGGTATGAGCAGTTCTTC. Its translation is CASSHGLAFQWYEQFF.

The table lists this clone with a count of one. The chain employs TRBV7-2 and TRBJ2-1; 11 nucleotides match TRBD2. Trimming at V came to 4 bases and at J to 6 bases, leaving 8 bases not matched to a gene. Germline V lookup: CDR1 SGHTA, CDR2 FQGNSA. This CDR3 is built from 16 residues. CDR3: CASSSMGLAAPNEQFF. The CDR3 bases are TGTGCCAGCAGCTCTATGGGACTAGCGGCCCCCAATGAGCAGTTCTTC.

The gene calls are TRBV7-9 and TRBJ2-1; tentatively, D is TRBD1 (7 bases). The CDR3 spans 14 residues. Germline loops: CDR1 SEHNR, CDR2 FQNEAQ (reference sequence). Trimming removed 3 bases from V and 6 bases from J, with 12 bases in between. DNA for the CDR3: TGTGCCAGCAGCTTGACCAGGGGGGTCAATGAGCAGTTCTTC. Protein: CASSLTRGVNEQFF.

J is TRBJ2-7 and V is TRBV6-5, with 11 bases lining up with TRBD1. This CDR3 is 14 amino acids long. J lost 3 bases, V lost 5 bases, and 3 bases had no gene match. Germline CDR1 and CDR2: MNHEY and SVGAGI. The CDR3 is CASSGDRGVYEQYF. CDR3 DNA sequence: TGTGCCAGCAGTGGGGACAGGGGGGTCTACGAGCAGTACTTC.

The J gene is TRBJ2-7, the V gene TRBV6-1; TRBD1 might be the D (5 bases). Germline CDR1 and CDR2: MNHNS and SASEGT. Trimming shortened V by 2 bases and J by 3 bases, and 11 bases separated the two germline ends. CDR3 length equals 14 residues. CDR3 DNA sequence: TGTGCCAGCAGTGAATCAGGGAACCACTACGAGCAGTACTTC. It encodes CASSESGNHYEQYF.

The chain is built from TRBV27 and TRBJ1-5; D gene uncertain. The CDR3 runs 15 residues. V was pared by 3 bases and J by 2 bases, with 11 bases between. Germline values: CDR1 MNHEY, CDR2 SMNVEV (reference sequence). The CDR3 reads CASSFSGQGNQPQHF. The CDR3 DNA follows: TGTGCCAGCAGTTTTAGCGGGCAGGGCAATCAGCCCCAGCATTTT.

The chain carries TRBV7-2 and TRBJ2-7; TRBD2 might be the D (6 bases). There are 15 residues in the CDR3. V lost 0 bases and J lost 6, with 15 bases in between. CDR1 is SGHTA and CDR2 is FQGNSA in the germline V gene. This CDR3 is CASSLALFGGLEQYF. DNA of the CDR3: TGTGCCAGCAGCTTAGCGCTTTTCGGGGGTCTCGAGCAGTACTTC.

The chain joins TRBV6-6 to TRBJ2-7; 8 nucleotides align to TRBD2. The CDR3 consists of 16 residues. Losses at the gene ends were 4 bases for V and 4 bases for J; bases not matched to a gene: 12. Germline-derived CDR1 and CDR2 are MNHNY and SVGAGI (reference sequence). The CDR3 is CASSSSIREGRYEQYF. The CDR3 DNA reads TGTGCCAGCAGTTCCTCTATTCGGGAGGGCCGGTACGAGCAGTACTTC.

The chain recombines TRBV5-1 with TRBJ2-1; D is ambiguous. Germline CDR1 and CDR2: SGHRS and YFSETQ. Between the trimmed V and J ends, which lost 1 base and 1 base, there was a span of 9 bases. The CDR3 length is 15 residues. CDR3 nucleotides: TGCGCCAGCAGCTTGTATGGAGAGTCCTACAATGAGCAGTTCTTC. It encodes CASSLYGESYNEQFF.

The chain has TRBV18 and TRBJ1-1; 7 bases are a match to TRBD1. Trimming cost V 6 bases and J 0 bases; bases outside gene matches: 7. CDR1 is KGHSH, CDR2 LQKENI, per germline. The CDR3 has 15 residues. The CDR3 loop is CASSPGGYMNTEAFF. The CDR3, as DNA: TGTGCCAGCTCCCCAGGGGGGTACATGAACACTGAAGCTTTCTTT. Using reference TRBV18 and TRBJ1-1 for the parts outside the CDR3, the full variable domain is NAGVMQNPRHLVRRRGQEARLRCSPMKGHSHVYWYRQLPEEGLKFMVYLQKENIIDESGMPKERFSAEFPKEGPSILRIQQVVRGDSAAYFCASSPGGYMNTEAFFGQGTRLTVV.